Included here is one T cell receptor (beta chain) sequence, with context. Germline is not matched at one junction end, which may reflect a read error. This specimen belongs to a study of regulatory T cells in long-lasting Graves disease. Germline V gene data show CDR1 as SGHRS and CDR2 as YFSETQ. The CDR3 loop spans 12 amino acids. Time point reported: persistent/refractory GD, antithyroid drugs over 5 years with positive TRAb. With RNA extracted from PBMCs as input, the TCR library was made. Collection of peripheral blood (about 8.8 milliliters) was done using EDTA tubes. Arm-PCR with iRepertoire HTBI primers amplified the CDR3 regions for these TCR beta libraries. Each CDR3 protein is one row after TCRdb ran MiXCR on the multiplex PCR reads. The data show approximately 690,000 distinct CDR3 sequences, approximately 31% seen once.

This sequence originates from a female donor with Graves disease. This specimen was peripheral blood mononuclear cells (PBMCs), taken when the disease was refractory, from a patient treated with antithyroid drugs. The rearrangement links TRBV5-1 to TRBJ2-7, with D possibly being TRBD2 (6 bases). Here the CDR3 reads CASSFEGDFQYF. The CDR3, as DNA: TGTGCCAGCAGCTTTGAAGGGGACTTCCAGTACTTC. The complete variable domain, with remaining parts taken from reference TRBV5-1 and TRBJ2-7, reads KAGVTQTPRYLIKTRGQQVTLSCSPISGHRSVSWYQQTPGQGLQFLFEYFSETQRNKGNFPGRFSGRQFSNSRSEMNVSTLELGDSALYLCASSFEGDFQYFGPGTRLTVT.